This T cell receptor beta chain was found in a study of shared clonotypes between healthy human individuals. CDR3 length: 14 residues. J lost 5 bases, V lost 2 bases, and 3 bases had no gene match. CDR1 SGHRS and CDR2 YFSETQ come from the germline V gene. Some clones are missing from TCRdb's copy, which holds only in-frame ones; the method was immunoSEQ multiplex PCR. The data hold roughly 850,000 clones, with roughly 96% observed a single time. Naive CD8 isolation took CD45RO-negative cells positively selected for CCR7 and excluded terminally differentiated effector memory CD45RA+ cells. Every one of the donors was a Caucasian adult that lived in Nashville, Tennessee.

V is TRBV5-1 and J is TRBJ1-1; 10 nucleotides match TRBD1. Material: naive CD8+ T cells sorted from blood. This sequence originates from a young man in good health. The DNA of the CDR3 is TGCGCCAGCAGCTTCGGGACAGGGGTAACTGAAGCTTTCTTT. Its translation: CASSFGTGVTEAFF.